The 24 T cell receptor beta chains listed next were all sequenced from one sample in a study of T cell repertoires in cytomegalovirus infection (dated by TCRdb to the late 2010s). Instrument used: Illumina HiSeq 1500. Starting from the raw public reads, TCRdb applied fastp trimming at Q25, assembled clones with MiXCR and retained in-frame beta chains. Here each entry gathers all rows of one CDR3 protein and keeps the most common genes and DNA. The sample table holds 450,000 to 650,000 distinct CDR3 sequences, of which approximately 40% were seen once. The ten largest clonotypes hold about 46% of the sample. This specimen's treatment or condition label, per the study, means: in vitro stimulation with specific CMV peptide epitopes to enrich CMV-specific T cells. For these TCRs, the target antigens are not known. The material was cultured PBMCs, obtained from culture after CMV antigen stimulation. These receptors all come from a human donor in good health (CMV status not recorded). Some clones in this sample may be carry-over from other donors' samples.

The chain is built from TRBV7-9 and TRBJ1-4, with a weak D call TRBD1 (6 bases). V gave up 4 bases and J gave up 14 bases, with 17 bases separating them. CDR1 is SEHNR, CDR2 FQNEAQ, per germline (reference sequence). There are 13 residues in the CDR3. The CDR3, as DNA: TGTGCCAGCAGCTCCCCCGGGGGGCAGAAGCTGTTTTTT. It is translated as CASSSPGGQKLFF.

This rearrangement joins TRBV11-2 to TRBJ1-4, with D hard to call. CDR1 SGHAT and CDR2 FQNNGV come from the germline V gene. Between the trimmed V and J ends, which lost 5 bases and 3 bases, there was a span of 10 bases. The CDR3 is 14 residues long. CDR3 amino acids: CASSHGWSNEKLFF. CDR3 bases: TGTGCCAGCAGCCACGGGTGGTCTAATGAAAAACTGTTTTTT.

This clonotype turned up a few times. The genes are TRBV7-9 and TRBJ2-3, with D possibly called TRBD1 or TRBD2 (5 bases each). This CDR3 has 15 residues. V lost 2 bases to trimming and J lost 2 bases, with 11 bases between them. The germline V gene encodes CDR1 SEHNR and CDR2 FQNEAQ (reference sequence). In DNA form, the CDR3 reads TGTGCCAGCAGCTTATATGGGGGTACCACAGATACGCAGTATTTT. The encoded protein is CASSLYGGTTDTQYF. Using reference TRBV7-9 and TRBJ2-3 for the parts outside the CDR3, the full variable domain is DTGVSQNPRHKITKRGQNVTFRCDPISEHNRLYWYRQTLGQGPEFLTYFQNEAQLEKSRLLSDRFSAERPKGSFSTLEIQRTEQGDSAMYLCASSLYGGTTDTQYFGPGTRLTVL.

V usage is TRBV4-3 and J usage is TRBJ1-4; the D gene is possibly TRBD1 (6 bases). V was clipped by 2 bases and J by 4 bases, with 14 bases between them. This CDR3 has 16 amino acids. Germline loops: CDR1 LGHNA, CDR2 YSLEER. Here the CDR3 DNA reads TGCGCCAGCAGCCAACATCCCCAGGGGTTTAATGAAAAACTGTTTTTT. It yields the protein CASSQHPQGFNEKLFF.

The chain links TRBV2 to TRBJ2-2; D is unclear. CDR1 SNHLY and CDR2 FYNNEI come from the germline V gene. Trimming pared 4 bases from V and 4 bases from J, leaving 10 bases between. The CDR3 totals 14 residues. CDR3 nucleotide sequence: TGTGCCAGCAGTGCGGTGGGCCGCACCGGGGAGCTGTTTTTT. It yields the protein CASSAVGRTGELFF.

This chain links TRBV7-2 with TRBJ2-1; tentative D call: TRBD1 (6 bases). CDR1 and CDR2 from the germline V gene are SGHTA and FQGNSA. V lost 4 bases and J 9 bases, leaving 10 bases between the germline ends. This CDR3 region has 12 residues. CDR3 nucleotides: TGTGCCAGCAGCTCCAGGGGTGGTGAGCAGTTCTTC. This codes for CASSSRGGEQFF. The variable domain in full, with the rest retrieved from reference TRBV7-2 and TRBJ2-1, is GAGVSQSPSNKVTEKGKDVELRCDPISGHTALYWYRQSLGQGLEFLIYFQGNSAPDKSGLPSDRFSAERTGGSVSTLTIQRTQQEDSAVYLCASSSRGGEQFFGPGTRLTVL.

This sequence joins TRBV11-2 and TRBJ2-1; D uncertain. Trimming took 2 bases from V and 9 from J, leaving 11 bases between them. In germline, CDR1 is SGHAT, CDR2 FQNNGV. This CDR3 has 13 amino acids. DNA for the CDR3: TGTGCCAGCAGCTTAATGGTAGTCGGTGAGCAGTTCTTC. The encoded protein is CASSLMVVGEQFF.

This clonotype was seen a few times. The chain combines TRBV12-3 or TRBV12-4 with TRBJ2-1, with 13 nucleotides matching TRBD2. V gave up 5 bases and J gave up 10 bases; unmatched junction bases: 8. The CDR3 has 15 residues. Here the CDR3 reads CASSIGLAGAGEQFF. The CDR3 nucleotides read TGTGCCAGCAGTATTGGACTAGCGGGGGCCGGGGAGCAGTTCTTC.

The chain uses TRBV11-2 and TRBJ2-7, with D uncertain. Per the germline V gene, CDR1 is SGHAT and CDR2 is FQNNGV. The CDR3 spans 13 residues. Between the trimmed V and J ends, which lost 6 bases and 8 bases, there was a span of 17 bases. Here the CDR3 reads CASSHTMEPQQYF. For the CDR3, the DNA is TGTGCCAGCAGTCATACTATGGAGCCCCAGCAGTACTTC. The variable domain in full, with the rest retrieved from reference TRBV11-2 and TRBJ2-7, is EAGVAQSPRYKIIEKRQSVAFWCNPISGHATLYWYQQILGQGPKLLIQFQNNGVVDDSQLPKDRFSAERLKGVDSTLKIQPAKLEDSAVYLCASSHTMEPQQYFGPGTRLTVT.

In its sample, this clonotype was seen a few times. The J gene is TRBJ2-5, the V gene TRBV11-2; D is unclear. V dropped 4 bases and J dropped 3 bases, with 9 bases sitting between them. Germline V gives CDR1 SGHAT, CDR2 FQNNGV. The CDR3 length is 13 residues. The CDR3 sequence: CASSSVEKETQYF. In DNA, the CDR3 is TGTGCCAGCAGCTCAGTGGAGAAAGAGACCCAGTACTTC. The full variable domain, its missing parts supplied by reference TRBV11-2 and TRBJ2-5, is EAGVAQSPRYKIIEKRQSVAFWCNPISGHATLYWYQQILGQGPKLLIQFQNNGVVDDSQLPKDRFSAERLKGVDSTLKIQPAKLEDSAVYLCASSSVEKETQYFGPGTRLLVL.

The chain combines TRBV12-3 or TRBV12-4 with TRBJ2-3; 13 bases fit TRBD2. CDR3 size: 20 residues. Trimming removed 0 bases from V and 0 bases from J; junction bases left unmatched: 9. CDR3 in amino acids: CASSLALGTSGIVSTDTQYF. In DNA, the CDR3 is TGTGCCAGCAGTTTAGCGCTTGGGACTAGCGGGATAGTGAGCACAGATACGCAGTATTTT.

The rearrangement joins TRBV10-3 to TRBJ2-2, with a tentative D call TRBD2 (7 bases). The V gene's germline CDR1 is ENHRY and CDR2 SYGVKD. The V end lost 11 bases, the J end lost 4 bases, and 17 bases lay between the germline ends. The CDR3 covers 14 residues. The CDR3 loop reads CAHRGGDGTGELFF. DNA of the CDR3: TGTGCCCACCGAGGGGGGGATGGCACCGGGGAGCTGTTTTTT.

This clonotype showed up just a few times. The rearrangement links TRBV2 to TRBJ1-2; possibly TRBD1 for D (6 bases). Trimming left V 6 bases short and J 8 bases short, with 19 bases between. Germline V gives CDR1 SNHLY, CDR2 FYNNEI. The CDR3 length is 14 residues. CDR3 DNA sequence: TGTGCCAGCAGGGAAATCGACAGGTTCCGCGGCTACACCTTC. As protein: CASREIDRFRGYTF. Drawing the rest from reference TRBV2 and TRBJ1-2, the complete variable domain is EPEVTQTPSHQVTQMGQEVILRCVPISNHLYFYWYRQILGQKVEFLVSFYNNEISEKSEIFDDQFSVERPDGSNFTLKIRSTKLEDSAMYFCASREIDRFRGYTFGSGTRLTVV.

The chain carries TRBV20-1 and TRBJ2-5, with 9 bases identical to TRBD1. Germline trimming cut 4 bases from V and 4 bases from J; bases unmatched to any gene: 10. Germline V gene data show CDR1 as DFQATT and CDR2 as SNEGSKA (reference sequence). The CDR3 contains 15 residues. CDR3 protein: CSANHPGQGRETQYF. The CDR3 DNA reads as TGCAGTGCTAACCACCCGGGACAGGGACGAGAGACCCAGTACTTC.

The gene calls are TRBV20-1 and TRBJ1-2, with a possible D match to TRBD1 (6 bases). The CDR3 has 14 amino acids. The germline V gene has CDR1 DFQATT and CDR2 SNEGSKA (reference sequence). V lost 5 bases to trimming and J lost 5 bases, with 18 bases between them. The CDR3: CSAPVGGRGYGYTF. The CDR3 DNA is TGCAGTGCTCCAGTGGGGGGGCGAGGGTATGGCTACACCTTC.

This clonotype has a handful of counts. The gene calls are TRBV20-1 and TRBJ2-5, with TRBD2 identical over 7 bases. The J segment lost 9 bases and the V segment lost 0 bases, leaving 13 bases of the junction unmatched. Germline V gives CDR1 DFQATT, CDR2 SNEGSKA (reference sequence). The CDR3 consists of 15 residues. The CDR3 region has the DNA TGCAGTGCTAGAGATCCAGCGGGAACCGTTGAGCCCCAGTACTTC. It translates to CSARDPAGTVEPQYF.

In its sample, this clonotype was seen a few times. The gene calls are TRBV7-2 and TRBJ2-7; D possibly corresponds to TRBD1 (6 bases). This CDR3 is built from 14 residues. Germline V gene data show CDR1 as SGHTA and CDR2 as FQGNSA. V dropped 5 bases and J dropped 4 bases, with 15 bases sitting between them. This CDR3 reads CASSPQRTVYEQYF. CDR3 DNA: TGTGCCAGCAGCCCTCAGAGGACAGTATACGAGCAGTACTTC.

The V gene is TRBV2, the J gene TRBJ2-1, with D uncertain. Trimming left V 6 bases short and J 0 bases short, with 6 bases between. Germline CDR1 is SNHLY and CDR2 is FYNNEI. CDR3 length: 13 residues. Here the CDR3 DNA reads TGTGCCAGCAGGGTGAACTCCTACAATGAGCAGTTCTTC. Protein: CASRVNSYNEQFF.

The gene calls are TRBV15 and TRBJ2-7, with D perhaps given as TRBD1 or TRBD2 (6 bases each). V was shortened by 0 bases and J by 5 bases, with 8 bases between the two germline ends. From germline, CDR1 is LNHNV and CDR2 YYDKDF (reference sequence). This CDR3 region has 13 residues. The CDR3 region has the DNA TGTGCCACCAGCAGAGATGGGGGGCACGAGCAGTACTTC. It codes for CATSRDGGHEQYF. The full variable domain, its missing parts supplied by reference TRBV15 and TRBJ2-7, is DAMVIQNPRYQVTQFGKPVTLSCSQTLNHNVMYWYQQKSSQAPKLLFHYYDKDFNNEADTPDNFQSRRPNTSFCFLDIRSPGLGDTAMYLCATSRDGGHEQYFGPGTRLTVT.

This chain joins TRBV20-1 and TRBJ2-1; 10 bases map to TRBD2. With V trimmed by 6 bases and J by 7 bases, 12 bases remained unmatched. Germline CDR1 reads DFQATT; CDR2 reads SNEGSKA (reference sequence). The CDR3 contains 15 residues. This chain's CDR3 is CSAGLSGRARNEQFF. CDR3 nucleotides: TGCAGTGCCGGGCTGAGCGGGAGGGCAAGGAATGAGCAGTTCTTC.

This clonotype was observed a few times. The chain uses TRBV4-1 and TRBJ1-2; D gene uncertain. Germline V gives CDR1 MGHRA, CDR2 YSYEKL. The CDR3 consists of 14 residues. The V and J ends lost 1 base and 6 bases respectively, with 12 bases between them. The CDR3, as DNA: TGCGCCAGCAGCCAAGCAGGCACGGCGGATGGCTACACCTTC. It yields the protein CASSQAGTADGYTF.

This rearrangement joins TRBV7-8 to TRBJ1-1, with 7 nucleotides matching TRBD1. The CDR3 spans 15 residues. The V and J ends lost 0 bases and 7 bases, in that order; junction bases with no gene match: 8. Germline CDR1 SGHVS, CDR2 FQNEAQ. In DNA, the CDR3 is TGTGCCAGCAGCTTAGCCCTTCCACACAGGGGTGAAGCTTTCTTT. Translating gives CASSLALPHRGEAFF.

This clonotype has only a few counts. The genes are TRBV7-2 and TRBJ1-5; a weak D match, TRBD1 (5 bases). Trimming shortened V by 1 base and J by 9 bases, and 13 bases separated the two germline ends. This CDR3 spans 14 amino acids. Germline lookup yields CDR1 SGHTA and CDR2 FQGNSA. CDR3: CASSLGGGRWPQHF. The CDR3 DNA reads as TGTGCCAGCAGCTTAGGGGGCGGCCGTTGGCCCCAGCATTTT.

In this sample, this clonotype turned up a few times. This rearrangement joins TRBV7-6 to TRBJ2-2; D not resolved. Trimming left V 5 bases short and J 4 bases short, with 14 bases between. Per germline, CDR1 SGHVS and CDR2 FNYEAQ. The length of the CDR3 is 15 residues. The CDR3 DNA reads as TGTGCCAGCAGCCTTAGTGTAAGATTCACCGGGGAGCTGTTTTTT. The encoded protein is CASSLSVRFTGELFF.